This T cell receptor (beta chain) was found in a study of blood T cell repertoires in COVID-19. Assay used: immunoSEQ multiplex PCR; TCRdb lists only in-frame clones, some missing. The table has around 170,000 clones, approximately 80% seen once. CDR3 length: 13 amino acids. CDR1 SGDLS and CDR2 YYNGEE come from the germline V gene. V shed 3 bases, J shed 7 bases, and the junction held 3 bases outside the gene matches. Allocation to cohorts depended on clinical history reported by the participants. The chain employs TRBV9 and TRBJ1-2; 10 bases are shared with TRBD1. The receptor was derived from a man in his 60s who had been exposed to COVID-19. The sequenced material came from PBMCs or T cells enriched from blood (not recorded which). CDR3 sequence: CASSGQGAGGYTF. Written as DNA, the CDR3 is TGTGCCAGCAGCGGACAGGGGGCAGGTGGCTACACCTTC.